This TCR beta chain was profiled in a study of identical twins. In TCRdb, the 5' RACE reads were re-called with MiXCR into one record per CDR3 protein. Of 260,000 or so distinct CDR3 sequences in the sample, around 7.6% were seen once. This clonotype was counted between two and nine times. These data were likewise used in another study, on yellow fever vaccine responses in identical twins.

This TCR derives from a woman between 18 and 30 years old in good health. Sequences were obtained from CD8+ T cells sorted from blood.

Written as DNA, the CDR3 is TGTGCCAGCGGCCTAGGTCTGGGCTACGAGCAGTACGTC. Protein product: CASGLGLGYEQYV. The J gene is TRBJ2-7, the V gene TRBV6-1; no clear D gene. V was clipped by 8 bases and J by 3 bases, with 14 bases between them. Per the germline V gene, CDR1 is MNHNS and CDR2 is SASEGT. CDR3 length: 13 amino acids.